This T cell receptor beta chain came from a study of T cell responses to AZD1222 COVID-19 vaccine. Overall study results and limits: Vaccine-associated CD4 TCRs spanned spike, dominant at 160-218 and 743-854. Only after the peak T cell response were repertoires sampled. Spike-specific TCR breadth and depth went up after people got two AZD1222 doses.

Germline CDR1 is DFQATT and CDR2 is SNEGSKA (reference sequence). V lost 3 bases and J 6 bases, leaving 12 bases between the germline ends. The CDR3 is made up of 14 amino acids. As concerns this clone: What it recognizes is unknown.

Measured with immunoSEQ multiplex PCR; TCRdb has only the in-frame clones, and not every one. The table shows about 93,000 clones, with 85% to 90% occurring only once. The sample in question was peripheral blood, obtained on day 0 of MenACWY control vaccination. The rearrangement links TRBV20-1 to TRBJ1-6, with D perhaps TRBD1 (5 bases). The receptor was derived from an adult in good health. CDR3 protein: CSASAGPINSPLHF. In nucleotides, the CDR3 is TGCAGTGCTAGTGCAGGGCCAATTAATTCACCCCTCCACTTT.